This T cell receptor (beta chain) was sequenced during a study of response to subunit inactivated influenza vaccine. Findings and limits, study-wide: Every seasonal influenza vaccination brings in few new T cells, the authors suggested.

TCRdb re-called the RT-PCR reads with MiXCR, one entry per CDR3 protein. This repertoire shows 630,000 or so distinct CDR3 sequences, 15% to 17% found once; its top ten account for around 10%. A few counts support this clonotype. The antigen is unknown. Germline CDR1 SQVTM, CDR2 ANQGSEA. The CDR3 contains 13 residues. Trimming left V 7 bases short and J 0 bases short, with 11 bases between. The sequences come from PBMCs from blood, collected 11 to 12 days after vaccination. The clonotype originates from a man aged 45-65 years who received an inactivated influenza vaccine. This chain uses TRBV29-1 with TRBJ2-3; D may match TRBD1 or TRBD2 (5 bases each). The CDR3 region has the DNA TGCAGCGGGGACGGCTATAGCACAGATACGCAGTATTTT. Residues: CSGDGYSTDTQYF.